The rows below give T cell receptor beta chains drawn from one sample of a study of blood T cell repertoires in COVID-19. The table came from immunoSEQ multiplex PCR; TCRdb's copy has only in-frame clones and leaves some out. The sample shows about 320,000 clones, about 82% of them seen only once. Specimen: peripheral blood. The source of these receptors is a human donor in a cohort sampled during active COVID-19. CDR3s include the opening cysteine and the closing phenylalanine or tryptophan. Each record gives: V gene, J gene, clone size, D gene, CDR3 protein, CDR3 DNA. The D gene is left open where the match is weak. Size is stated for part of the rows, as once, few or many counts, or as a class when the clone is expanded.

TRBV9	TRBJ1-6	.	TRBD1	CASSDRQGAKNSPLHF	TGTGCCAGCAGCGATCGACAGGGGGCGAAAAATTCACCCCTCCACTTT
TRBV7-2	TRBJ1-6	.	TRBD1	CASSKIGQGPNSPLHF	TGTGCCAGCAGTAAAATCGGACAGGGGCCTAATTCACCCCTCCACTTT
TRBV5-1	TRBJ2-6	.	.	CASSFSAGANVLTF	TGCGCCAGCAGCTTTAGTGCGGGGGCCAACGTCCTGACTTTC
TRBV6-5	TRBJ2-7	.	TRBD1	CATKGGRSYEQYF	TGTGCCACGAAAGGGGGCAGGTCCTACGAGCAGTACTTC
TRBV7-6	TRBJ2-3	.	.	CASSRTAQRTDTQYF	TGTGCCAGCAGCCGGACAGCTCAGCGCACAGATACGCAGTATTTT
TRBV6-5	TRBJ2-3	.	TRBD2	CASRARRGGADTQYF	TGTGCCAGCCGCGCTAGGCGGGGGGGAGCAGATACGCAGTATTTT
TRBV5-1	TRBJ2-2	.	.	CASSPTSPGELFF	TGCGCCAGCAGCCCGACTAGTCCCGGGGAGCTGTTTTTT
TRBV7-3	TRBJ2-5	.	TRBD1	CASSSETGGRETQYF	TGTGCCAGCAGCTCTGAGACAGGGGGCAGGGAGACCCAGTACTTC
TRBV7-3	TRBJ1-1	.	.	CASSFGGVTEAFF	TGTGCCAGCAGCTTCGGGGGGGTCACTGAAGCTTTCTTT
TRBV18	TRBJ2-3	.	TRBD1	CASSPGQGAADTQYF	TGTGCCAGCTCCCCGGGACAGGGGGCCGCAGATACGCAGTATTTT
TRBV18	TRBJ1-2	.	.	CASSPLKWLAYGYTF	TGTGCCAGCTCACCGTTAAAGTGGCTTGCCTATGGCTACACCTTC
TRBV2	TRBJ2-5	.	.	CASRRQEVWKETQYF	TGTGCCAGCAGGCGACAGGAAGTATGGAAAGAGACCCAGTACTTC
TRBV7-3	TRBJ2-5	.	.	CASSPEGTTQETQYF	TGTGCCAGCAGCCCCGAAGGGACAACCCAAGAGACCCAGTACTTC
TRBV2	TRBJ2-5	many	.	CASSRLELETQYF	TGTGCCAGCAGCAGACTAGAGTTGGAGACCCAGTACTTC
TRBV2	TRBJ2-7	.	.	CASSSGLMYEQYF	TGTGCCAGCAGCTCGGGACTCATGTACGAGCAGTACTTC
TRBV5-4	TRBJ1-1	.	.	CASSHLNPGETEAFF	TGTGCCAGCAGCCACCTAAATCCAGGGGAGACTGAAGCTTTCTTT
TRBV7-3	TRBJ2-2	.	TRBD2	CASSSTPRGLGVGELFF	TGTGCCAGCAGCTCAACCCCGCGGGGACTAGGGGTCGGGGAGCTGTTTTTT
TRBV6-5	TRBJ1-5	.	.	CASSYSNQGDQPQHF	TGTGCCAGCAGTTACTCGAATCAGGGTGATCAGCCCCAGCATTTT
TRBV4-1	TRBJ2-7	.	.	CASSQSLQGYEQYF	TGCGCCAGCAGCCAAAGTCTTCAGGGCTACGAGCAGTACTTC
TRBV5-1	TRBJ2-1	once	.	CASTLSSGGEQFF	TGCGCCAGCACTTTATCATCAGGGGGGGAGCAGTTCTTC
TRBV27	TRBJ1-1	.	.	CASSLGSRGTEAFF	TGTGCCAGCAGTTTAGGGTCGAGAGGCACTGAAGCTTTCTTT
TRBV7-9	TRBJ1-2	few	.	CASSTDRPYGYTF	TGTGCCAGCAGCACAGACAGACCCTATGGCTACACCTTC
TRBV6-5	TRBJ2-3	.	.	CASRYTIRTDTQYF	TGTGCCAGCAGGTATACTATCCGCACAGATACGCAGTATTTT
TRBV30	TRBJ1-4	.	.	CAWRPERNEKLFF	TGTGCCTGGCGGCCGGAGAGAAATGAAAAACTGTTTTTT
TRBV30	TRBJ2-7	few	TRBD1	CAWSAAGTGYYEQYF	TGTGCCTGGAGTGCAGCCGGGACAGGGTATTACGAGCAGTACTTC
TRBV19	TRBJ2-2	few	TRBD2	CASSMLAENTGELFF	TGTGCCAGTAGTATGCTAGCGGAGAACACCGGGGAGCTGTTTTTT
TRBV6-5	TRBJ2-5	.	.	CASSYSFIQRETQYF	TGTGCCAGCAGTTACTCGTTTATCCAACGGGAGACCCAGTACTTC
TRBV11-2	TRBJ1-5	few	TRBD1	CASSLDGQGNQPQHF	TGTGCCAGCAGCTTAGACGGACAGGGGAATCAGCCCCAGCATTTT
TRBV18	TRBJ2-1	.	.	CASSPKNEQFF	TGTGCCAGCTCCCCTAAAAATGAGCAGTTCTTC
TRBV10-2	TRBJ2-3	.	TRBD2	CASSGPLAGGLDTQYF	TGCGCCAGCAGTGGTCCACTAGCGGGGGGGTTGGATACGCAGTATTTT
TRBV24-1	TRBJ1-1	.	.	CATTDRLNTEAFF	TGTGCCACCACTGACAGATTGAACACTGAAGCTTTCTTT
TRBV7-6	TRBJ1-4	.	.	CASGLFEITNEKLFF	TGTGCCAGCGGGCTTTTCGAGATCACTAATGAAAAACTGTTTTTT
TRBV5-4	TRBJ1-2	many	.	CASSSQSTGNYGYTF	TGTGCCAGCAGCTCCCAGTCGACAGGAAACTATGGCTACACCTTC
TRBV7-9	TRBJ2-7	.	.	CASSINRESYEQYF	TGTGCCAGCAGCATCAACAGAGAATCCTACGAGCAGTACTTC
TRBV11-2	TRBJ1-6	.	.	CASSSGQINNSPLHF	TGTGCCAGCAGCTCGGGACAAATAAATAATTCACCCCTCCACTTT
TRBV7-8	TRBJ2-7	.	TRBD1	CASSLRGTGILYEQYF	TGTGCCAGCAGCTTAAGGGGGACAGGGATTCTCTACGAGCAGTACTTC
TRBV7-2	TRBJ2-1	.	.	CASSLEAQGLDEQFF	TGTGCCAGCAGCTTAGAGGCCCAGGGGCTCGATGAGCAGTTCTTC
TRBV5-1	TRBJ1-1	.	.	CASSETPGGGEAFF	TGCGCCAGCAGCGAAACGCCAGGAGGCGGGGAAGCTTTCTTT
TRBV7-9	TRBJ2-1	.	TRBD2	CASSYLLADPQEQFF	TGTGCCAGCAGCTACTTACTAGCGGATCCTCAGGAGCAGTTCTTC
TRBV25-1	TRBJ1-4	.	.	CASSEPKGLLEKLFF	TGTGCCAGCAGTGAACCTAAGGGACTCTTAGAAAAACTGTTTTTT
TRBV5-6	TRBJ2-7	.	.	CASSLYDRLYEQYF	TGTGCCAGCAGCTTGTACGACAGGCTCTACGAGCAGTACTTC
TRBV28	TRBJ2-6	.	.	CASSYRVGANVLTF	TGTGCCAGCAGTTACAGGGTTGGGGCCAACGTCCTGACTTTC